This entry lists 29 T cell receptor beta chains sequenced from one sample in a study of T cell changes during pregnancy in multiple sclerosis. Sequencing used immunoSEQ multiplex PCR; TCRdb keeps in-frame clones, though not all of them. The sample lists 30,000 to 45,000 clones, approximately 85% occurring once. The sample here was CD4+ T cells from peripheral blood mononuclear cells, taken before pregnancy. These receptors all come from a female donor with multiple sclerosis, enrolled in a pregnancy study.

The J gene is TRBJ2-5, the V gene TRBV4-3; TRBD2 aligns across 8 bases. Trimming took 2 bases from V and 4 from J; bases not matched to a gene: 3. Germline V gene lookup returns CDR1 LGHNA and CDR2 YSLEER. The CDR3 loop spans 14 amino acids. The CDR3 DNA is TGCGCCAGCAGCCAAAGCGGGGGCGTAGAGACCCAGTACTTC. Its translation: CASSQSGGVETQYF.

The chain joins TRBV9 to TRBJ2-1; TRBD2 is a possible D gene (6 bases). Germline lookup yields CDR1 SGDLS and CDR2 YYNGEE. V lost 4 bases and J 12 bases, leaving 26 bases between the germline ends. There are 16 residues in the CDR3. The CDR3 region is CASSKRPGLLILGQFF. The CDR3 DNA is TGTGCCAGCAGCAAGCGACCGGGACTGCTTATTCTCGGGCAGTTCTTC.

The V and J genes are TRBV7-6 and TRBJ2-5; 9 bases are shared with TRBD2. Germline V lookup: CDR1 SGHVS, CDR2 FNYEAQ. The CDR3 extends over 15 amino acids. The junction had 4 bases not matched to a gene; V was cut back by 3 bases and J by 2 bases. The CDR3 spells CASSFSGRRQETQYF. CDR3 in DNA: TGTGCCAGCAGCTTTAGCGGGAGAAGGCAAGAGACCCAGTACTTC.

The chain employs TRBV6-4 and TRBJ2-6, with 7 nucleotides matching TRBD1. The V gene end was trimmed by 4 bases and the J gene end by 0 bases; junction bases not matched to a gene: 9. The CDR3 has 18 amino acids. The germline V gene has CDR1 MRHNA and CDR2 SNTAGT. Written as DNA, the CDR3 is TGTGCCAGCAGTGTAGCCGGGACAGACAACTCTGGGGCCAACGTCCTGACTTTC. Translation gives CASSVAGTDNSGANVLTF.

The chain combines TRBV2 with TRBJ1-2, with TRBD1 matching 10 bases. The junction had 10 bases not matched to a gene; V was cut back by 8 bases and J by 4 bases. This CDR3 has 15 residues. CDR1 and CDR2 from the germline V gene are SNHLY and FYNNEI. The CDR3 spells CASGPLRTGGYGYTF. CDR3 DNA: TGTGCCAGCGGACCCCTACGGACAGGGGGCTATGGCTACACCTTC.

V usage is TRBV5-4 and J usage is TRBJ2-7; 8 nucleotides line up with TRBD1. Germline CDR1 SGHNT, CDR2 YYREEE (reference sequence). The V and J ends lost 4 bases and 4 bases, in that order; junction bases with no gene match: 7. The CDR3 loop spans 14 amino acids. DNA for the CDR3: TGTGCCAGCAGCCAGGACAGGGCTGTGTACGAGCAGTACTTC. The encoded protein is CASSQDRAVYEQYF.

The chain combines TRBV11-3 with TRBJ2-2; 7 nucleotides match TRBD1. This CDR3 comprises 13 residues. After removal of 4 bases from V and 7 bases from J, the junction contained 3 bases not matched to a gene. The V gene's germline CDR1 is SGHNT and CDR2 YENEEA. This chain's CDR3 is CASSYRDSGELFF. CDR3 coding DNA: TGTGCCAGCAGCTATCGGGACAGCGGGGAGCTGTTTTTT.

CDR3 protein: CASSQDRLSTYNEQFF. CDR3 DNA sequence: TGCGCCAGCAGCCAAGATCGACTAAGCACCTACAATGAGCAGTTCTTC. This chain connects TRBV4-1 to TRBJ2-1; possible D gene TRBD2, 5 bases. Germline V gene data show CDR1 as MGHRA and CDR2 as YSYEKL. This CDR3 spans 16 amino acids. The V and J ends lost 0 bases and 2 bases respectively, with 11 bases between them.

The chain uses TRBV7-2 and TRBJ2-5; 7 nucleotides match TRBD1. V was clipped by 5 bases and J by 3 bases; unmatched bases: 6. CDR1 and CDR2 (germline): SGHTA, FQGNSA. The CDR3 contains 14 residues. CDR3 in DNA: TGTGCCAGCAGCATGAACGACAGGGAAGAGACCCAGTACTTC. Protein: CASSMNDREETQYF.

A few counts support this clone. This chain uses TRBV28 with TRBJ1-2, with 12 bases identical to TRBD1. V shed 10 bases and J 5 bases; nucleotides not matched to a gene: 5. CDR3 length equals 13 residues. The germline CDR1 and CDR2 sequences are MDHEN and SYDVKM. The CDR3 DNA reads as TGTGCCACCAGGGGACAGGGGGCTTATGGCTACACCTTC. The encoded protein is CATRGQGAYGYTF.

CDR3: CASAGGAEDHTIYF. The CDR3 DNA reads as TGTGCCAGCGCCGGCGGGGCCGAGGATCACACCATATATTTT. The J gene is TRBJ1-3, the V gene TRBV6-6, with a possible D match to TRBD1 (5 bases). The germline V and J ends were trimmed by 8 bases and 8 bases, with 19 bases remaining between them. Germline V gene data show CDR1 as MNHNY and CDR2 as SVGAGI (reference sequence). This CDR3 contains 14 residues.

The V call is TRBV5-1, the J call TRBJ1-4; TRBD1 aligns across 7 bases. The V gene end was trimmed by 5 bases and the J gene end by 8 bases; junction bases not matched to a gene: 12. Germline V gene data show CDR1 as SGHRS and CDR2 as YFSETQ. The CDR3 runs 15 residues. CDR3 sequence: CASSSNGQVSEKLFF. The CDR3 nucleotides read TGCGCCAGCAGTTCTAACGGACAGGTCTCGGAAAAACTGTTTTTT.

In nucleotides, the CDR3 is TGTGCCAGCAGCTTGACAGGGACGGTCGACTACAATGAGCAGTTCTTC. Its translation: CASSLTGTVDYNEQFF. The chain carries TRBV11-2 and TRBJ2-1; TRBD1 matches 7 bases. This CDR3 comprises 16 residues. The germline CDR1 and CDR2 sequences are SGHAT and FQNNGV. V lost 3 bases, J lost 3 bases, and 8 bases stayed unmatched.

A note on this clone: This specimen includes other DNA sequences encoding the same CDR3. This sequence joins TRBV2 and TRBJ2-7; 8 positions agree with TRBD2. The CDR3 is 15 residues long. V gave up 1 base and J gave up 4 bases; unmatched junction bases: 6. The germline V gene has CDR1 SNHLY and CDR2 FYNNEI. The CDR3 region has the DNA TGTGCCAGCAGTGAAGAGGCGGGAGGAGGTTACGAGCAGTACTTC. This codes for CASSEEAGGGYEQYF.

The chain joins TRBV14 to TRBJ2-1; D gene unclear. The germline CDR1 and CDR2 sequences are SGHDN and FVKESK. V lost 4 bases, J lost 4 bases, and 8 bases lay in between. The CDR3 loop spans 13 amino acids. This chain's CDR3 is CASSLSLYNEQFF. The CDR3 nucleotides read TGTGCCAGCAGCCTTTCCCTATACAATGAGCAGTTCTTC.

The chain is built from TRBV7-9 and TRBJ1-3, with 7 bases identical to TRBD1. This CDR3 contains 16 residues. Germline loops: CDR1 SEHNR, CDR2 FQNEAQ (reference sequence). V shed 5 bases and J 0 bases; nucleotides not matched to a gene: 7. As DNA, the CDR3 is TGTGCCAGCAGCCCCAGGGGGTCCCGCTCTGGAAACACCATATATTTT. It translates to CASSPRGSRSGNTIYF. The variable domain in full, completed from reference TRBV7-9 and TRBJ1-3, reads DTGVSQNPRHKITKRGQNVTFRCDPISEHNRLYWYRQTLGQGPEFLTYFQNEAQLEKSRLLSDRFSAERPKGSFSTLEIQRTEQGDSAMYLCASSPRGSRSGNTIYFGEGSWLTVV.

The chain links TRBV28 to TRBJ2-1; 8 bases line up with TRBD2. J was trimmed by 3 bases and V by 1 base; bases with no gene match: 5. The CDR3 is 16 amino acids. In germline, CDR1 is MDHEN, CDR2 SYDVKM. This CDR3 reads CASSLFLAGNYNEQFF. In nucleotides, the CDR3 is TGTGCCAGCAGTTTATTCTTAGCGGGGAACTACAATGAGCAGTTCTTC.

The V call is TRBV7-2, the J call TRBJ2-3, with 9 bases fitting TRBD2. This CDR3 has 18 residues. After removal of 2 bases from V and 4 bases from J, the junction contained 13 bases not matched to a gene. Germline V CDR1 and CDR2: SGHTA, FQGNSA. This CDR3 is CASSLWGGSGSDADTQYF. The DNA of the CDR3 is TGTGCCAGCAGCTTATGGGGGGGTAGCGGGAGTGACGCAGATACGCAGTATTTT. Drawing the rest from reference TRBV7-2 and TRBJ2-3, the complete variable domain is GAGVSQSPSNKVTEKGKDVELRCDPISGHTALYWYRQSLGQGLEFLIYFQGNSAPDKSGLPSDRFSAERTGGSVSTLTIQRTQQEDSAVYLCASSLWGGSGSDADTQYFGPGTRLTVL.

The chain couples TRBV23-1 to TRBJ2-5, with TRBD2 matching over 10 bases. TRBV23-1 is given ORF status, its function remaining uncertain. CDR3 length: 19 amino acids. The V gene end was trimmed by 4 bases and the J gene end by 5 bases; junction bases not matched to a gene: 19. CDR3 nucleotide sequence: TGCGCCAGCAGTCCCCCGTCGGGAAGCGGGAGGGCCGAGGGGGAGACCCAGTACTTC. Translation gives CASSPPSGSGRAEGETQYF.

V usage is TRBV18 and J usage is TRBJ2-7, with 11 positions matching TRBD1. Germline lookup yields CDR1 KGHSH and CDR2 LQKENI. V trimming: 1 base; J trimming: 5 bases; junction bases outside the gene matches: 1. The CDR3 contains 14 residues. This CDR3 is CASSPRGQGDEQYF. The DNA of the CDR3 is TGTGCCAGCTCACCACGGGGACAGGGGGACGAGCAGTACTTC. The variable domain in full, with the rest retrieved from reference TRBV18 and TRBJ2-7, is NAGVMQNPRHLVRRRGQEARLRCSPMKGHSHVYWYRQLPEEGLKFMVYLQKENIIDESGMPKERFSAEFPKEGPSILRIQQVVRGDSAAYFCASSPRGQGDEQYFGPGTRLTVT.

This rearrangement joins TRBV6-1 to TRBJ1-3; a possible D gene is TRBD1 (5 bases). Between the trimmed V and J ends, which lost 5 bases and 0 bases, there was a span of 11 bases. The CDR3 totals 15 residues. CDR1 is MNHNS, CDR2 SASEGT, per germline. The CDR3 bases are TGTGCCAGCAGTAACCGGGACTACTCTGGAAACACCATATATTTT. Residues: CASSNRDYSGNTIYF.

V and J are TRBV6-1 and TRBJ2-5; D may be TRBD2 (5 bases). The CDR3 consists of 14 residues. Trimming shortened V by 7 bases and J by 1 base, and 13 bases separated the two germline ends. CDR1 MNHNS and CDR2 SASEGT come from the germline V gene. The CDR3 bases are TGTGCCAGCATCGGACGGGGAGCCCAAGAGACCCAGTACTTC. The encoded protein is CASIGRGAQETQYF.

This chain's CDR3 is CASSPPGTGSYEQYF. In DNA, the CDR3 is TGTGCCAGCAGTCCCCCCGGGACAGGCTCCTACGAGCAGTACTTC. The chain joins TRBV28 to TRBJ2-7; 8 bases are shared with TRBD1. The CDR3 has 15 amino acids. V gave up 5 bases and J gave up 0 bases; unmatched junction bases: 6. Germline loops: CDR1 MDHEN, CDR2 SYDVKM. Variable domain in full (rest from reference TRBV28 and TRBJ2-7): DVKVTQSSRYLVKRTGEKVFLECVQDMDHENMFWYRQDPGLGLRLIYFSYDVKMKEKGDIPEGYSVSREKKERFSLILESASTNQTSMYLCASSPPGTGSYEQYFGPGTRLTVT.

This chain connects TRBV4-3 to TRBJ2-2; 11 nucleotides match TRBD2. The CDR3 is 19 residues long. The J segment lost 5 bases and the V segment lost 3 bases, leaving 14 bases of the junction unmatched. Germline V gene sequence: CDR1 LGHNA, CDR2 YSLEER. The CDR3 region has the DNA TGCGCCAGCAGCCAGACGTTTTATAGCGGGAGGGCCATGACCGGGGAGCTGTTTTTT. The encoded protein is CASSQTFYSGRAMTGELFF.

The chain links TRBV4-2 to TRBJ1-4; D is perhaps TRBD1 (5 bases). Germline CDR1 and CDR2: LGHNA and YNFKEQ. V shed 4 bases and J shed 0 bases, with 12 bases lying between them. CDR3 length equals 16 residues. This CDR3 reads CASSPTDTTTNEKLFF. The CDR3, as DNA: TGTGCCAGCAGCCCCACGGACACCACAACTAATGAAAAACTGTTTTTT.

This chain uses TRBV27 with TRBJ1-2, with 8 bases that match TRBD1. V trimming: 6 bases; J trimming: 7 bases; junction bases outside the gene matches: 7. CDR1 is MNHEY, CDR2 SMNVEV, per germline (reference sequence). The CDR3 runs 13 residues. DNA of the CDR3: TGTGCCAGCAGGATACAGGGGGGAGCTGGCTACACCTTC. This gives the protein CASRIQGGAGYTF.

J is TRBJ2-5 and V is TRBV7-2, with TRBD2 identical over 7 bases. From germline, CDR1 is SGHTA and CDR2 FQGNSA. V dropped 3 bases and J dropped 2; count of bases not matched to a gene: 12. There are 17 residues in the CDR3. The CDR3 here is CASSFRGGEGLQETQYF. For the CDR3, the DNA is TGTGCCAGCAGCTTTCGGGGAGGGGAGGGCCTTCAAGAGACCCAGTACTTC. The full variable domain, its missing parts supplied by reference TRBV7-2 and TRBJ2-5, is GAGVSQSPSNKVTEKGKDVELRCDPISGHTALYWYRQSLGQGLEFLIYFQGNSAPDKSGLPSDRFSAERTGGSVSTLTIQRTQQEDSAVYLCASSFRGGEGLQETQYFGPGTRLLVL.

CDR3 sequence reads: CASDEGGVRAFF. For the CDR3, the DNA is TGTGCCAGTGATGAGGGGGGGGTACGGGCTTTCTTT. The V gene is TRBV19, the J gene TRBJ1-1; possible D gene TRBD1, 6 bases. The CDR3 is 12 residues long. V shed 8 bases and J shed 11 bases, with 18 bases lying between them. The V gene's germline CDR1 is LNHDA and CDR2 SQIVND (reference sequence).

The chain uses TRBV12-5 and TRBJ2-7; D may be TRBD2 (7 bases). There are 20 residues in the CDR3. V lost 5 bases to trimming and J lost 3 bases, with 32 bases between them. Germline V lookup: CDR1 LGHNT, CDR2 FRNRAP. CDR3 DNA sequence: TGTGCTAGTGGTCTCAACGCCCGGGGGGCCATTACTGACTTGAACTACGAGCAGTACTTC. Translating it yields CASGLNARGAITDLNYEQYF.